The 8 T cell receptor beta chains in this list originate from one sample, sequenced in a study of T cells in Graves' hyperthyroidism and ophthalmopathy. The CDR3 regions of TCR beta were amplified from RNA transcripts. Carried out on the TCR CDR3, a first-round RT-PCR used the HTBI primer set. One entry per CDR3 protein results from TCRdb running MiXCR on the multiplex PCR reads. Of about 840,000 distinct CDR3 sequences in the sample, roughly 37% were seen once. The sequenced material came from blood. These receptor sequences come from a man between 18 and 29 years old with Graves' hyperthyroidism.

The J gene is TRBJ2-2, the V gene TRBV7-3; D might be TRBD1 (6 bases). CDR1 is SGHTA, CDR2 FQGTGA, per germline. This CDR3 contains 16 residues. V was shortened by 3 bases and J by 3 bases, with 14 bases between the two germline ends. The CDR3 nucleotides read TGTGCCAGCAGCTTTGGTGGCAGGGGCGACACCGGGGAGCTGTTTTTT. It translates to CASSFGGRGDTGELFF.

This clonotype occurred many times. J is TRBJ1-2 and V is TRBV10-1; D perhaps matches TRBD1 (6 bases). V lost 4 bases and J lost 9, with 15 bases in between. This CDR3 comprises 13 residues. Germline V gene sequence: CDR1 WNHNN, CDR2 SYGVQD (reference sequence). The CDR3: CASSADRRRRYTF. The CDR3 DNA reads as TGCGCCAGCAGTGCAGACAGGAGACGTCGCTACACCTTC.

This rearrangement joins TRBV20-1 to TRBJ2-5; 7 nucleotides align to TRBD1. Germline loops: CDR1 DFQATT, CDR2 SNEGSKA (reference sequence). The CDR3 runs to 14 residues. Trimming removed 5 bases from V and 3 bases from J; junction bases left unmatched: 9. This CDR3 is CSASTGVREETQYF. The CDR3 coding sequence is TGCAGTGCTTCTACAGGGGTGCGAGAAGAGACCCAGTACTTC.

This clonotype has ten or more counts. This chain uses TRBV2 with TRBJ1-1, with D possibly matching TRBD1 (6 bases). Germline CDR1 SNHLY, CDR2 FYNNEI. The length of the CDR3 is 13 residues. Trimming shortened V by 6 bases and J by 5 bases, and 13 bases separated the two germline ends. The CDR3 bases are TGTGCCAGCAGACCACAGGGAGGGACTGAAGCTTTCTTT. Its protein product is CASRPQGGTEAFF. The variable domain in full, completed from reference TRBV2 and TRBJ1-1, reads EPEVTQTPSHQVTQMGQEVILRCVPISNHLYFYWYRQILGQKVEFLVSFYNNEISEKSEIFDDQFSVERPDGSNFTLKIRSTKLEDSAMYFCASRPQGGTEAFFGQGTRLTVV.

This clonotype was counted a few times. This chain connects TRBV12-3 or TRBV12-4 to TRBJ1-3, with a tentative D call TRBD1 (6 bases). The germline V and J ends were trimmed by 7 bases and 4 bases, with 14 bases remaining between them. This CDR3 has 14 residues. The chain's CDR3 is CASTPDRLGNTIYF. The CDR3 DNA reads as TGTGCCAGCACCCCCGACAGGCTCGGAAACACCATATATTTT.

This clonotype was found a few times. The V gene is TRBV12-3 or TRBV12-4, the J gene TRBJ2-7; 7 nucleotides match TRBD1. The J segment lost 3 bases and the V segment lost 6 bases, leaving 8 bases of the junction unmatched. CDR3 size: 14 residues. CDR3 sequence: CASSDQAGGYEQYF. CDR3 DNA sequence: TGTGCCAGCAGCGACCAGGCAGGGGGCTACGAGCAGTACTTC.

The rearrangement uses TRBV25-1 and TRBJ2-5, with D possibly being TRBD2 (6 bases). Trimming removed 6 bases at V and 3 bases at J, with 20 bases between. CDR3 length: 16 residues. From germline, CDR1 is MGHDK and CDR2 SYGVNS. The CDR3 here is CASRGGWAGSEETQYF. In DNA form, the CDR3 reads TGTGCCAGCAGGGGGGGATGGGCAGGGTCTGAAGAGACCCAGTACTTC.

A word on this clonotype: The conserved final phenylalanine or tryptophan is absent from the CDR3, which likely points to a read error. The chain combines TRBV29-1 with TRBJ2-6; D uncertain. This CDR3 is 13 amino acids long. Trimming removed 7 bases at V and 0 bases at J, with 7 bases between. Germline V gene data show CDR1 as SQVTM and CDR2 as ANQGSEA. The CDR3 DNA reads as TGCAGCGCTACGAACTCTGGGGCCAACGTCCTGACTCCA. This translates into CSATNSGANVLTP.